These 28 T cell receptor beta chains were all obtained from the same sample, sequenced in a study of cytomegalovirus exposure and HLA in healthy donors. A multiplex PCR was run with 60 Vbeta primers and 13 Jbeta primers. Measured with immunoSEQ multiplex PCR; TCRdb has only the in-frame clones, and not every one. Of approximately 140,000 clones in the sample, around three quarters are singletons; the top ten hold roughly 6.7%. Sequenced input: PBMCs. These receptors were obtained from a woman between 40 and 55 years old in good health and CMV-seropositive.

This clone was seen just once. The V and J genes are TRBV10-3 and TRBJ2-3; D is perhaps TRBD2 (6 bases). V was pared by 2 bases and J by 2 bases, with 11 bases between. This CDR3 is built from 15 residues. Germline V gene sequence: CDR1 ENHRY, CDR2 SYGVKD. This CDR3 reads CAISERGLHTDTQYF. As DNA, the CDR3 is TGTGCCATCAGTGAGCGGGGACTTCACACAGATACGCAGTATTTT.

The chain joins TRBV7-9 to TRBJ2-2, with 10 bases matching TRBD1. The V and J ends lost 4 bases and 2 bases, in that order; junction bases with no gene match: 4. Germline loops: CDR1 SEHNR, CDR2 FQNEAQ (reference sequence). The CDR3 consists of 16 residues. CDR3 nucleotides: TGTGCCAGCAGCTCCCCGACAGGGGGCAACACCGGGGAGCTGTTTTTT. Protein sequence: CASSSPTGGNTGELFF. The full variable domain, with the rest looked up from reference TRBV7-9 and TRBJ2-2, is DTGVSQNPRHKITKRGQNVTFRCDPISEHNRLYWYRQTLGQGPEFLTYFQNEAQLEKSRLLSDRFSAERPKGSFSTLEIQRTEQGDSAMYLCASSSPTGGNTGELFFGEGSRLTVL.

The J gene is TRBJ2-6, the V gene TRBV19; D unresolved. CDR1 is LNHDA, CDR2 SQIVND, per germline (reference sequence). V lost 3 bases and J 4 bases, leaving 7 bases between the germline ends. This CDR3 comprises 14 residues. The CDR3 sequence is CASSIPSGANVLTF. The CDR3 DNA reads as TGTGCCAGTAGTATTCCTTCCGGGGCCAACGTCCTGACTTTC.

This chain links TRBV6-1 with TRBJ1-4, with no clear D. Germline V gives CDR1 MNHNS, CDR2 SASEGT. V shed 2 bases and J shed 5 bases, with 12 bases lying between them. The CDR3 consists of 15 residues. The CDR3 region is CASSESGRTNEKLFF. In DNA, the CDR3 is TGTGCCAGCAGTGAAAGTGGGAGGACCAATGAAAAACTGTTTTTT.

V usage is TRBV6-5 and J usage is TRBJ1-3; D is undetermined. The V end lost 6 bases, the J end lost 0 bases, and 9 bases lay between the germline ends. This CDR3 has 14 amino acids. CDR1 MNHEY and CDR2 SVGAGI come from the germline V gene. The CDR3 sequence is CASRGGSSGNTIYF. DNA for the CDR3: TGTGCCAGCAGGGGAGGCTCCTCTGGAAACACCATATATTTT.

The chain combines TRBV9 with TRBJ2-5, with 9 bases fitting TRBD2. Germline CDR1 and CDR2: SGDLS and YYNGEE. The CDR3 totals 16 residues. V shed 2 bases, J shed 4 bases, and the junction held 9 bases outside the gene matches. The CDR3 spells CASSVSSGDSRETQYF. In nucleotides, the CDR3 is TGTGCCAGCAGCGTTTCTAGCGGGGATTCCCGAGAGACCCAGTACTTC. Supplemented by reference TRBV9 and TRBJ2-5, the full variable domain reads DSGVTQTPKHLITATGQRVTLRCSPRSGDLSVYWYQQSLDQGLQFLIQYYNGEERAKGNILERFSAQQFPDLHSELNLSSLELGDSALYFCASSVSSGDSRETQYFGPGTRLLVL.

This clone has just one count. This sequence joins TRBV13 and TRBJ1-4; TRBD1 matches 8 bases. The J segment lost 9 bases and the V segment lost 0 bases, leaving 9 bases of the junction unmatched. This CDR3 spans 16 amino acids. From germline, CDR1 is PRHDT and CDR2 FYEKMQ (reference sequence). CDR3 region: CASSLGDRDKGKKLFF. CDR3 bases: TGTGCCAGCAGCTTAGGGGACAGGGACAAGGGGAAAAAACTGTTTTTT.

CDR3 in DNA: TGCGCCAGCAGCTCGACAGGGGAGGGGGGGATTTCACCCCTCCACTTT. This gives the protein CASSSTGEGGISPLHF. The rearrangement links TRBV5-1 to TRBJ1-6; TRBD1 agrees at 8 bases. This CDR3 comprises 16 residues. The germline V gene has CDR1 SGHRS and CDR2 YFSETQ. V gave up 3 bases and J gave up 9 bases; unmatched junction bases: 11.

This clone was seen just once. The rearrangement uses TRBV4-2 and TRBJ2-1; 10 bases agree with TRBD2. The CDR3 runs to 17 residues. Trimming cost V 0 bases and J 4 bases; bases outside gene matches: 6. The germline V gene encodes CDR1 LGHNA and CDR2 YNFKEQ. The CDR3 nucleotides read TGTGCCAGCAGCCAAGATTTAGCGGGGGGCAAATACAATGAGCAGTTCTTC. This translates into CASSQDLAGGKYNEQFF.

The CDR3 nucleotides read TGTGCCAGCATCGGGGGTGATGGCTACACCTTC. Translation gives CASIGGDGYTF. The chain uses TRBV6-5 and TRBJ1-2, with a tentative D call TRBD1 (5 bases). This CDR3 region has 11 residues. Looked up from germline, CDR1 is MNHEY and CDR2 is SVGAGI. The germline V and J ends were trimmed by 7 bases and 6 bases, with 9 bases remaining between them.

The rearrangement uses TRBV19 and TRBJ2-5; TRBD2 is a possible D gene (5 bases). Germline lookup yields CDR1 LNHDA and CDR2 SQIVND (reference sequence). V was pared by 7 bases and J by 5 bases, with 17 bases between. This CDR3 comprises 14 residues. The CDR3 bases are TGTGCCAGTACCACTCGCCCGCCGGGGGAGACCCAGTACTTC. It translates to CASTTRPPGETQYF.

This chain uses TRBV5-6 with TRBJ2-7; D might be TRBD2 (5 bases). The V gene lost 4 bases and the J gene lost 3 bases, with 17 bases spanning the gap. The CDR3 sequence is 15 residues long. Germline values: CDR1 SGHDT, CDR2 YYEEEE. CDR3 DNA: TGTGCCAGCAGCCCCGTTAGGAGGCAAAGCTACGAGCAGTACTTC. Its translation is CASSPVRRQSYEQYF.

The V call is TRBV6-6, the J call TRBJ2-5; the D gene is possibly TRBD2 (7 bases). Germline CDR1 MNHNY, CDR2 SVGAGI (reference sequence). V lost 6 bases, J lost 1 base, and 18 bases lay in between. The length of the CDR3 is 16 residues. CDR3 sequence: CASRGGGVLVQETQYF. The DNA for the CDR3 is TGTGCCAGCAGAGGGGGAGGGGTTCTAGTCCAAGAGACCCAGTACTTC.

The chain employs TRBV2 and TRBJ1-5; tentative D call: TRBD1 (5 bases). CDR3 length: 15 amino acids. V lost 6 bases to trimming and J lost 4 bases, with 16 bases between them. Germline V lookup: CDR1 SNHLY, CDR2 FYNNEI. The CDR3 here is CASSPRTNGNQPQHF. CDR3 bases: TGTGCCAGCAGCCCAAGGACAAATGGGAATCAGCCCCAGCATTTT. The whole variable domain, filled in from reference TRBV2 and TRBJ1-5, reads EPEVTQTPSHQVTQMGQEVILRCVPISNHLYFYWYRQILGQKVEFLVSFYNNEISEKSEIFDDQFSVERPDGSNFTLKIRSTKLEDSAMYFCASSPRTNGNQPQHFGDGTRLSIL.

The CDR3 sequence: CASLLEGTQYF. The CDR3 DNA sequence: TGTGCCAGCCTATTGGAGGGGACCCAGTACTTC. The V and J genes are TRBV21-1 and TRBJ2-5; TRBD2, the table's D call, was not compared with the DNA. TRBV21-1 is given as a pseudogene. The CDR3 has 11 residues.

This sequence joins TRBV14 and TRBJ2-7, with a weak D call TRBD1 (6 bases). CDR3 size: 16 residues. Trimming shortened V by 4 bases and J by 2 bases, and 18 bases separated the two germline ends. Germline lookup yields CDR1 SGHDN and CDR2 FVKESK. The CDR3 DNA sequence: TGTGCCAGCAGCCCATATCGACAGGCGGTCCCCTACGAGCAGTACTTC. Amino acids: CASSPYRQAVPYEQYF. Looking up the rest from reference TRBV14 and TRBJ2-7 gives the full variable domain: EAGVTQFPSHSVIEKGQTVTLRCDPISGHDNLYWYRRVMGKEIKFLLHFVKESKQDESGMPNNRFLAERTGGTYSTLKVQPAELEDSGVYFCASSPYRQAVPYEQYFGPGTRLTVT.

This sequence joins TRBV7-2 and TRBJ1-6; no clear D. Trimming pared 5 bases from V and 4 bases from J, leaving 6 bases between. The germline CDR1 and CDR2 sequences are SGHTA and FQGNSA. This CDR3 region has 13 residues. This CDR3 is CASSLRYNSPLHF. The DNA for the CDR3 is TGTGCCAGCAGCCTAAGATATAATTCACCCCTCCACTTT.

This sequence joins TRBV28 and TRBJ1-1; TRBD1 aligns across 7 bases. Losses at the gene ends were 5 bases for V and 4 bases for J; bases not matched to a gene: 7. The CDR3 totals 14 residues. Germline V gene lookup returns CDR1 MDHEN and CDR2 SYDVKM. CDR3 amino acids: CASSDRAVSTEAFF. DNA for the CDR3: TGTGCCAGCAGTGACAGGGCTGTCAGCACTGAAGCTTTCTTT.

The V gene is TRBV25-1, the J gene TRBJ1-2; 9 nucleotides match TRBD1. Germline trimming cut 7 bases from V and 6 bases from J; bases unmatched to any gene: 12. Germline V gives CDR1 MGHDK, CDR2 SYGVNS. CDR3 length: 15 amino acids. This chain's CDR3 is CASMQTGTGMNGYTF. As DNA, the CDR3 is TGTGCCAGCATGCAAACCGGGACAGGGATGAATGGCTACACCTTC.

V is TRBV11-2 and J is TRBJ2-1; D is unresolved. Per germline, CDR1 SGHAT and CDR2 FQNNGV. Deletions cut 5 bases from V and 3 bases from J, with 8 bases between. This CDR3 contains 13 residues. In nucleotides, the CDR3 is TGTGCCAGCAGCCTAGGGCTCTACAATGAGCAGTTCTTC. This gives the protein CASSLGLYNEQFF.

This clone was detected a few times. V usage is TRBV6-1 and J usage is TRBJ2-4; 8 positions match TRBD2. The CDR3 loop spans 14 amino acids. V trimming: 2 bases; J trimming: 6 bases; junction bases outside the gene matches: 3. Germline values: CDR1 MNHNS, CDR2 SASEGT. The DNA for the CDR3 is TGTGCCAGCAGTGAACGGGGGGGCCGAAACATTCAGTACTTC. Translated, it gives CASSERGGRNIQYF.

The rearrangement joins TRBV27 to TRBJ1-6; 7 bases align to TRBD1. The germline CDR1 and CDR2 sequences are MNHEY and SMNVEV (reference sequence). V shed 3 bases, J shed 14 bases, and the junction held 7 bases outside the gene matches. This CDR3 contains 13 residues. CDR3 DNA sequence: TGTGCCAGCAGTTTGCGACAGGGTACTTCCCTCCACTTT. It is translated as CASSLRQGTSLHF.

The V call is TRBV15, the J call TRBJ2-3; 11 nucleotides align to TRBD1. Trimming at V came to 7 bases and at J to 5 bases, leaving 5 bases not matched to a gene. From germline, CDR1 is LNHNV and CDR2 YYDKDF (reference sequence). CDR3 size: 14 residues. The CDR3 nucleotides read TGTGCCACCATCCAGGACAGGGGGCAAGATACGCAGTATTTT. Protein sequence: CATIQDRGQDTQYF.

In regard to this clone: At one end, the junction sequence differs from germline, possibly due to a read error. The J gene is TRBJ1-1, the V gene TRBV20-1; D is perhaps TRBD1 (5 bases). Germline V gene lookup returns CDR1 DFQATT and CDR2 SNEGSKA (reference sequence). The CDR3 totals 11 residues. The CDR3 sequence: CSARVPQGRLF. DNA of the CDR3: TGCAGTGCTAGAGTTCCTCAGGGCAGGCTCTTT.

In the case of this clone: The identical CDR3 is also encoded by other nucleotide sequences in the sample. CDR3: CASSIDYSNYGYTF. Here the CDR3 DNA reads TGTGCCAGCAGTATAGACTATTCTAACTATGGCTACACCTTC. The gene calls are TRBV9 and TRBJ1-2; unclear D gene. The V end lost 5 bases, the J end lost 0 bases, and 11 bases lay between the germline ends. CDR1 and CDR2 from the germline V gene are SGDLS and YYNGEE. The CDR3 extends over 14 amino acids. Filled out from reference TRBV9 and TRBJ1-2, the complete variable domain reads DSGVTQTPKHLITATGQRVTLRCSPRSGDLSVYWYQQSLDQGLQFLIQYYNGEERAKGNILERFSAQQFPDLHSELNLSSLELGDSALYFCASSIDYSNYGYTFGSGTRLTVV.

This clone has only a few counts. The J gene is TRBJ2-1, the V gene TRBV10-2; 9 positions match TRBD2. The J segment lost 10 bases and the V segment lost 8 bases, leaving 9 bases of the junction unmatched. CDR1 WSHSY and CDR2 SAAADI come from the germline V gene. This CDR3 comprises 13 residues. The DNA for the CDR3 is TGCGCCAGCCGCGGGAGGGGTTTAGGGGAGCAGTTCTTC. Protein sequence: CASRGRGLGEQFF.

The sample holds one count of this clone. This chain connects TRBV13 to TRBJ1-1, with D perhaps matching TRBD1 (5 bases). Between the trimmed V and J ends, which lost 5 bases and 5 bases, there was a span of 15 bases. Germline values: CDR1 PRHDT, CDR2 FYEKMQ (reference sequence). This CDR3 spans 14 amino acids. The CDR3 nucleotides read TGTGCCAGCAGCCCCCGGCAGGGTTATACTGAAGCTTTCTTT. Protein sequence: CASSPRQGYTEAFF.

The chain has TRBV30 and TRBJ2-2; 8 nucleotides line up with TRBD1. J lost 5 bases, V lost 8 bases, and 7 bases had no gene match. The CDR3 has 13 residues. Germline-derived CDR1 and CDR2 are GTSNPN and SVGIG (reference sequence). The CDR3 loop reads CALRTGLTGELFF. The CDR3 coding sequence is TGTGCCCTAAGGACAGGGTTAACCGGGGAGCTGTTTTTT.